These 8 T cell receptor beta chains share one sample of origin, sequenced in a study of OX40 agonist ivuxolimab in advanced cancers. Libraries were prepared through the immunoSEQ multiplex PCR assay. Sourced from immuneACCESS, this table was stored by TCRdb with only in-frame sequences that have V and J called. A share of the clones is absent; for the studies checked, an unresolved V gene accounts for under half, and the remainder has no known explanation. In all, the sample holds fewer than 90,000 clones, and roughly nine tenths of those were seen once. Around 1.5% of the sample belongs to the ten largest clones. Sequenced material: CD4+ or CD8+ T cells sorted from blood, taken in a trial of the OX40 agonist ivuxolimab. All receptors come from an adult with an advanced solid tumor such as melanoma, head and neck, liver or kidney cancer.

This clone was observed a single time. The chain combines TRBV7-2 with TRBJ2-1; 8 nucleotides line up with TRBD2. CDR1 is SGHTA, CDR2 FQGNSA, per germline. Unmatched junction bases numbered 10, after V lost 6 bases and J lost 6 bases. This CDR3 is 15 amino acids long. CDR3 DNA: TGTGCCAGCAGTCGACTTAGCGGGATGAGCAATGAGCAGTTCTTC. Encoded protein: CASSRLSGMSNEQFF.

The rearrangement joins TRBV10-3 to TRBJ2-5; either TRBD1 or TRBD2 may supply D (5 bases each). Trimming cost V 6 bases and J 3 bases, with 20 bases left between them. Germline V gene lookup returns CDR1 ENHRY and CDR2 SYGVKD. The CDR3 has 16 residues. The CDR3 DNA is TGTGCCATCAGCGGTCCGGGACCCAGTTTTAAAGAGACCCAGTACTTC. This sequence encodes CAISGPGPSFKETQYF.

This clone appeared a single time. This sequence joins TRBV6-1 and TRBJ2-5, with a tentative D call TRBD1 (7 bases). Trimming removed 7 bases at V and 0 bases at J, with 12 bases between. The CDR3 extends over 14 amino acids. Germline V lookup: CDR1 MNHNS, CDR2 SASEGT. The CDR3, as DNA: TGTGCCAGCATGGGCAGGGGGGACCAAGAGACCCAGTACTTC. It codes for CASMGRGDQETQYF.

This chain links TRBV28 with TRBJ2-7; no clear D. The germline V and J ends were trimmed by 6 bases and 4 bases, with 16 bases remaining between them. This CDR3 region has 14 residues. CDR1 is MDHEN, CDR2 SYDVKM, per germline. The CDR3 protein is CASRNPLGKYEQYF. CDR3 in DNA: TGTGCCAGCAGGAATCCGTTGGGCAAGTACGAGCAGTACTTC.

This chain connects TRBV5-6 to TRBJ1-6; 9 bases line up with TRBD1. CDR1 is SGHDT and CDR2 is YYEEEE in the germline V gene. The CDR3 is made up of 18 amino acids. V shed 1 base and J 9 bases; nucleotides not matched to a gene: 14. The CDR3 spells CASSLKQGAGGWISPLHF. CDR3 DNA sequence: TGTGCCAGCAGCTTGAAACAGGGGGCAGGAGGATGGATTTCACCCCTCCACTTT.

The genes are TRBV18 and TRBJ2-2; D remains ambiguous. V lost 3 bases and J lost 4, with 6 bases in between. The CDR3 runs 13 residues. Germline CDR1 and CDR2: KGHSH and LQKENI. In DNA form, the CDR3 reads TGTGCCAGCTCACCCACGGTCACCGGGGAGCTGTTTTTT. It translates to CASSPTVTGELFF.

The V gene is TRBV5-8, the J gene TRBJ2-7; D call uncertain. This CDR3 has 16 residues. Trimming shortened V by 2 bases and J by 1 base, and 16 bases separated the two germline ends. Per the germline V gene, CDR1 is SGHTS and CDR2 is YDEGEE. The CDR3 loop reads CASSFRLSSTSYEQYF. The CDR3 nucleotides read TGTGCCAGCAGCTTCAGACTCTCTTCTACTTCCTACGAGCAGTACTTC.

In DNA form, the CDR3 reads TGTGCCAGCCGTAATGGAGGGAACACCGGGGAGCTGTTTTTT. Translation: CASRNGGNTGELFF. The chain joins TRBV28 to TRBJ2-2, with D tentatively TRBD2 (5 bases). V was pared by 8 bases and J by 1 base, with 11 bases between. Germline V gene lookup returns CDR1 MDHEN and CDR2 SYDVKM. The CDR3 covers 14 residues.